These 18 T cell receptor beta chains share one sample of origin, sequenced in a study of cytomegalovirus exposure and HLA in healthy donors. The PCR contained 60 Vbeta and 13 Jbeta primers. Assay used: immunoSEQ multiplex PCR; TCRdb lists only in-frame clones, some missing. Of fewer than 150,000 clones listed, approximately 83% were seen once; the top ten hold 2.5% to 4%. Sequencing used PBMCs. The receptor source for this set is a man in his forties or fifties in good health and CMV-seronegative.

The chain combines TRBV7-2 with TRBJ1-2, with 7 nucleotides matching TRBD1. CDR3 length: 16 amino acids. V shed 0 bases and J 6 bases; nucleotides not matched to a gene: 10. Germline CDR1 SGHTA, CDR2 FQGNSA. CDR3: CASSLAPGRGDDGYTF. CDR3 DNA: TGTGCCAGCAGCTTAGCCCCCGGCAGGGGGGACGATGGCTACACCTTC.

The chain joins TRBV20-1 to TRBJ1-5; no firm D call. Trimming took 3 bases from V and 7 from J, leaving 7 bases between them. The CDR3 has 11 residues. Per the germline V gene, CDR1 is DFQATT and CDR2 is SNEGSKA (reference sequence). The CDR3 DNA reads TGCAGTGCTAGGGGCCAACAGCCCCAGCATTTT. It translates to CSARGQQPQHF.

V usage is TRBV7-2 and J usage is TRBJ2-7; 10 bases map to TRBD2. From germline, CDR1 is SGHTA and CDR2 FQGNSA. V shed 5 bases, J shed 7 bases, and the junction held 11 bases outside the gene matches. The CDR3 consists of 15 residues. The CDR3 nucleotides are TGTGCCAGCAGCCTTATGACTAGCGGGTTCGAGGAGCAGTACTTC. As protein: CASSLMTSGFEEQYF.

This clone was recorded a few times. V is TRBV7-9 and J is TRBJ2-1, with a possible D match to TRBD1 (5 bases). Germline assignment: CDR1 SEHNR and CDR2 FQNEAQ (reference sequence). V lost 4 bases and J lost 7, with 8 bases in between. This CDR3 has 12 amino acids. For the CDR3, the DNA is TGTGCCAGCAGCTCATCAGGGAATGAGCAGTTCTTC. Amino acid sequence: CASSSSGNEQFF. Together with reference TRBV7-9 and TRBJ2-1, the CDR3 gives the full variable domain: DTGVSQNPRHKITKRGQNVTFRCDPISEHNRLYWYRQTLGQGPEFLTYFQNEAQLEKSRLLSDRFSAERPKGSFSTLEIQRTEQGDSAMYLCASSSSGNEQFFGPGTRLTVL.

The V and J genes are TRBV2 and TRBJ2-1, with TRBD2 as a possible D gene (5 bases). Per the germline V gene, CDR1 is SNHLY and CDR2 is FYNNEI. The CDR3 spans 13 residues. The V and J ends lost 6 bases and 6 bases respectively, with 12 bases between them. CDR3 in amino acids: CASRVLVSNEQFF. The CDR3 DNA follows: TGTGCCAGCAGGGTACTAGTGTCCAATGAGCAGTTCTTC. The whole variable domain, filled in from reference TRBV2 and TRBJ2-1, reads EPEVTQTPSHQVTQMGQEVILRCVPISNHLYFYWYRQILGQKVEFLVSFYNNEISEKSEIFDDQFSVERPDGSNFTLKIRSTKLEDSAMYFCASRVLVSNEQFFGPGTRLTVL.

Only a few counts were recorded for this clone. J is TRBJ1-1 and V is TRBV5-1; 7 bases match TRBD1. Looked up from germline, CDR1 is SGHRS and CDR2 is YFSETQ. V gave up 2 bases and J gave up 1 base; unmatched junction bases: 2. CDR3 length: 14 amino acids. The DNA for the CDR3 is TGCGCCAGCAGCTTAAACAGGGGGAACACTGAAGCTTTCTTT. Its translation: CASSLNRGNTEAFF.

The chain links TRBV5-3 to TRBJ2-5; weak D call: TRBD1 (6 bases). TRBV5-3 is an ORF, and what it does is uncertain. The V and J ends lost 0 bases and 4 bases respectively, with 13 bases between them. The CDR3 runs 15 residues. The chain's CDR3 is CARSLEGVVRETQYF. CDR3 sequence (DNA): TGTGCCAGAAGCTTGGAGGGGGTCGTGAGAGAGACCCAGTACTTC.

This chain uses TRBV5-1 with TRBJ1-3; D is ambiguous. The length of the CDR3 is 16 residues. V was clipped by 4 bases and J by 0 bases, with 14 bases between them. Germline V CDR1 and CDR2: SGHRS, YFSETQ. This CDR3 reads CASSLHGSGSGNTIYF. CDR3 sequence (DNA): TGCGCCAGCAGCCTTCACGGGTCGGGCTCTGGAAACACCATATATTTT.

On this clone: At the DNA level, this CDR3 is encoded by other sequences in the same sample as well. The chain links TRBV4-3 to TRBJ2-2; 9 nucleotides align to TRBD1. This CDR3 is 14 amino acids long. The V segment lost 3 bases and the J segment 7 bases; nucleotides outside the gene matches: 3. CDR1 and CDR2 from the germline V gene are LGHNA and YSLEER. In DNA form, the CDR3 reads TGCGCCAGCAGCCACGGGACAGGGAGCGGGGAGCTGTTTTTT. Encoded protein: CASSHGTGSGELFF.

This clone was found a few times. The chain joins TRBV29-1 to TRBJ2-3; a possible D gene is TRBD1 (6 bases). Germline V gives CDR1 SQVTM, CDR2 ANQGSEA. This CDR3 is built from 15 residues. V lost 4 bases and J lost 3, with 17 bases in between. The CDR3 reads CSVVGYRVGTDTQYF. The CDR3 DNA reads TGCAGCGTTGTAGGCTACAGGGTGGGTACAGATACGCAGTATTTT.

The genes are TRBV27 and TRBJ1-5; D gene uncertain. V shed 6 bases and J shed 9 bases, with 15 bases lying between them. The CDR3 totals 13 residues. Germline values: CDR1 MNHEY, CDR2 SMNVEV (reference sequence). CDR3 residues: CASSSRTRGPQHF. The DNA of the CDR3 is TGTGCCAGCAGCAGTCGGACCCGGGGGCCCCAGCATTTT.

The chain is built from TRBV30 and TRBJ1-5, with D unresolved. In germline, CDR1 is GTSNPN, CDR2 SVGIG (reference sequence). The ends were cut back, 0 bases at V and 4 bases at J, with 7 bases in the middle. The CDR3 has 13 amino acids. In DNA form, the CDR3 reads TGTGCCTGGAGTGTGGCAGATAATCAGCCCCAGCATTTT. Protein sequence: CAWSVADNQPQHF.

The chain's CDR3 is CASSASPGLAGDNEQFF. CDR3 sequence (DNA): TGTGCCAGCAGCGCGAGCCCCGGACTAGCGGGGGACAATGAGCAGTTCTTC. The chain is built from TRBV7-2 and TRBJ2-1; TRBD2 matches 13 bases. J was trimmed by 5 bases and V by 5 bases; bases with no gene match: 9. CDR1 and CDR2 (germline): SGHTA, FQGNSA. The CDR3 runs 17 residues.

In DNA, the CDR3 is TGTGCCAGCAGTGTCCTAGGGGTTGAGACCCAGTACTTC. Amino acids: CASSVLGVETQYF. The chain employs TRBV2 and TRBJ2-5; possible D gene TRBD1, 5 bases. The germline V gene encodes CDR1 SNHLY and CDR2 FYNNEI. V lost 4 bases and J lost 5, with 11 bases in between. The CDR3 loop spans 13 amino acids.

The chain recombines TRBV11-3 with TRBJ2-3; D is ambiguous. Germline assignment: CDR1 SGHNT and CDR2 YENEEA. V was cut by 5 bases and J by 2 bases, with 5 bases left in between. This CDR3 has 12 amino acids. CDR3 protein: CASSGATDTQYF. The DNA of the CDR3 is TGTGCCAGCAGCGGAGCCACAGATACGCAGTATTTT. The variable domain in full, with the rest retrieved from reference TRBV11-3 and TRBJ2-3, is EAGVVQSPRYKIIEKKQPVAFWCNPISGHNTLYWYLQNLGQGPELLIRYENEEAVDDSQLPKDRFSAERLKGVDSTLKIQPAELGDSAVYLCASSGATDTQYFGPGTRLTVL.

This clone was counted a single time. This chain joins TRBV5-1 and TRBJ2-1; maybe TRBD2 (5 bases). Germline CDR1 reads SGHRS; CDR2 reads YFSETQ. This CDR3 spans 16 amino acids. Trimming took off 0 bases at V and 0 bases at J, with 10 bases between the two ends. The CDR3 loop reads CASSLAVGASYNEQFF. The CDR3, as DNA: TGCGCCAGCAGCTTGGCCGTGGGAGCCTCCTACAATGAGCAGTTCTTC.

This clone showed up just a few times. The rearrangement uses TRBV29-1 and TRBJ2-5; a weak D match, TRBD2 (5 bases). CDR3 length: 13 amino acids. Germline V gene sequence: CDR1 SQVTM, CDR2 ANQGSEA. V dropped 2 bases and J dropped 2 bases, with 9 bases sitting between them. The CDR3 DNA reads as TGCAGCGTTGAACGCCGGGGTCAAGAGACCCAGTACTTC. As protein: CSVERRGQETQYF.

The chain is built from TRBV4-1 and TRBJ2-2, with 10 bases lining up with TRBD1. Germline CDR1 MGHRA, CDR2 YSYEKL. V was pared by 4 bases and J by 5 bases, with 4 bases of the junction left unmatched. CDR3 length: 15 residues. The CDR3: CASSPWDRGTGELFF. CDR3 DNA sequence: TGCGCCAGCAGCCCTTGGGACAGGGGAACCGGGGAGCTGTTTTTT.